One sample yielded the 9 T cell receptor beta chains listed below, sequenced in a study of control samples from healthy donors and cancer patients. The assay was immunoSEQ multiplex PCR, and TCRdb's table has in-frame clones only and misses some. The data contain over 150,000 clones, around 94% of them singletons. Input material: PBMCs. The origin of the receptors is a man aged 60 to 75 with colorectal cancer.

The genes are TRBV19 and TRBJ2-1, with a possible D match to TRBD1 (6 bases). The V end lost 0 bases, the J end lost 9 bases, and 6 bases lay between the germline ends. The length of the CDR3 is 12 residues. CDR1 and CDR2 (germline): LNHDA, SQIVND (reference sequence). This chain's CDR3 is CASSIEGGEQFF. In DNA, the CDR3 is TGTGCCAGTAGTATAGAAGGGGGTGAGCAGTTCTTC.

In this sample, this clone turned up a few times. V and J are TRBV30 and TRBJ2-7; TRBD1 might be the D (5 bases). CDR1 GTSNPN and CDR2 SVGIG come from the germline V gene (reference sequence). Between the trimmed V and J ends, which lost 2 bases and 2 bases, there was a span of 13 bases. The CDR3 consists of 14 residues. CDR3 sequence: CAWSIWGAAYEQYF. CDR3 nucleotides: TGTGCCTGGAGTATCTGGGGCGCGGCCTACGAGCAGTACTTC.

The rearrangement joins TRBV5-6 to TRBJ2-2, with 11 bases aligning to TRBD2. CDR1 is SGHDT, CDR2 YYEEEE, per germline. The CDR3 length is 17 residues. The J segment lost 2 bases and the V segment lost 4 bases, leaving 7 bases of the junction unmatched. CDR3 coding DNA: TGTGCCAGCAGCCCGTTGACTAGCGGGGTTAACACCGGGGAGCTGTTTTTT. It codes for CASSPLTSGVNTGELFF.

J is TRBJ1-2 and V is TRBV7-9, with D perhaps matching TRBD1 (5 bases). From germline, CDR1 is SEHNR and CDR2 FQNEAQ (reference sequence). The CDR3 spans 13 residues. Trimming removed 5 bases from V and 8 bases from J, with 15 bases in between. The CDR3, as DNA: TGTGCCAGCAGCCTAAGCCAGGGAATCGGCTACACCTTC. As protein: CASSLSQGIGYTF.

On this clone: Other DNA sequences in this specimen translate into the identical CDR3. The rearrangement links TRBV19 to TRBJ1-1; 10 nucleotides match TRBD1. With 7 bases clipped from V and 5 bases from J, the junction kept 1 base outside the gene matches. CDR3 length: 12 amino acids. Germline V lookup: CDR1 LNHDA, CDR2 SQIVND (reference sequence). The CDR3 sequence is CASMDRGTEAFF. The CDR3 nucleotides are TGTGCCAGTATGGACAGGGGGACTGAAGCTTTCTTT.

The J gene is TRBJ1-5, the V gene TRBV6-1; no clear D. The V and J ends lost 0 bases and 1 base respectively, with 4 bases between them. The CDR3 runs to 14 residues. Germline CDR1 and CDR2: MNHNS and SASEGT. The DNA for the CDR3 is TGTGCCAGCAGTGAAGCGAGAAGCAATCAGCCCCAGCATTTT. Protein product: CASSEARSNQPQHF.

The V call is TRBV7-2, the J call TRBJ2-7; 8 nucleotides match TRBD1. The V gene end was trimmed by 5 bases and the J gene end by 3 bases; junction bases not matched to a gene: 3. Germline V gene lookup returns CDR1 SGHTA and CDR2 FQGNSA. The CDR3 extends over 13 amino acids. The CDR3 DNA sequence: TGTGCCAGCAGCGCCGACAGGGGCTACGAGCAGTACTTC. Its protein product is CASSADRGYEQYF.

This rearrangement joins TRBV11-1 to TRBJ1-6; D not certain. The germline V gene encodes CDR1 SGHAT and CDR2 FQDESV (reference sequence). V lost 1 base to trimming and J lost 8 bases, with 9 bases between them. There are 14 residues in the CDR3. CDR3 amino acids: CASSLGTKDSPLHF. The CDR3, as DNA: TGTGCCAGCAGCTTAGGAACAAAGGATTCACCCCTCCACTTT.

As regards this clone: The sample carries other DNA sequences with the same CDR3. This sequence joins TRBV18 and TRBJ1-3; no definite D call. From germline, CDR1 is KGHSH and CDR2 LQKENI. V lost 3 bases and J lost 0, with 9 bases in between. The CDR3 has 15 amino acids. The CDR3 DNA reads TGTGCCAGCTCACCGGGAGGAATCTCTGGAAACACCATATATTTT. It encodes CASSPGGISGNTIYF.